A single sample gave rise to the 10 T cell receptor beta chains below, sequenced in a study of persistence of HIV-infected CD4 T cells. An overlapping HIV-1 Gag peptide pool stimulated these cells at 0.95 to 1 ug/peptide/mL. Sorted nonresponding memory CD4+ T cells were CD40L-negative, CD69-negative, CD45RO-high. This was the immunoSEQ version 4 assay in survey mode. Sequencing was performed with immunoSEQ multiplex PCR; in TCRdb, only in-frame clones are kept and a portion is missing. The sample includes over 30,000 clones, 82% of them seen just once. Their specific antigens are unknown. The specimen comprised cultured CD4+ T cells from PBMCs, sampled from a patient who received antiretroviral therapy. These receptors originate from an adult with HIV. The donor label of this sample is uncertain.

The chain combines TRBV30 with TRBJ1-6, with D perhaps matching TRBD1 (5 bases). CDR1 GTSNPN and CDR2 SVGIG come from the germline V gene (reference sequence). CDR3 length: 17 amino acids. Trimming cost V 4 bases and J 10 bases, with 26 bases left between them. Here the CDR3 DNA reads TGTGCCTGGACACTTCCCCCCGGGGGGGTACGTGGGTCACCCCTCCACTTT. This gives the protein CAWTLPPGGVRGSPLHF.

This clone has only a few counts. V is TRBV2 and J is TRBJ1-5; D ambiguous. Deletions cut 4 bases from V and 9 bases from J, with 10 bases between. Germline-derived CDR1 and CDR2 are SNHLY and FYNNEI. CDR3 length: 12 amino acids. In DNA form, the CDR3 reads TGTGCCAGCAGTGTAGGATCCAGGCCCCAGCATTTT. It translates to CASSVGSRPQHF. Based on the CDR3 plus reference TRBV2 and TRBJ1-5, the full variable domain is EPEVTQTPSHQVTQMGQEVILRCVPISNHLYFYWYRQILGQKVEFLVSFYNNEISEKSEIFDDQFSVERPDGSNFTLKIRSTKLEDSAMYFCASSVGSRPQHFGDGTRLSIL.

V usage is TRBV10-1 and J usage is TRBJ1-4; no clear D. The germline V gene has CDR1 WNHNN and CDR2 SYGVQD (reference sequence). The CDR3 is 12 amino acids. V was cut by 2 bases and J by 8 bases, with 6 bases left in between. The CDR3 region is CASSERGEKLFF. The CDR3 DNA is TGCGCCAGCAGTGAGCGAGGGGAAAAACTGTTTTTT.

The table lists this clone with a count of one. The chain couples TRBV4-1 to TRBJ2-3; the D call may be TRBD1 or TRBD2 (6 bases each). The CDR3 is 21 amino acids. V gave up 2 bases and J gave up 2 bases, with 29 bases separating them. The germline V gene encodes CDR1 MGHRA and CDR2 YSYEKL. The CDR3 DNA reads as TGCGCCAGCAGCCAATTCGAAACGTCCCTCGGAGAGGGGGGAAACACAGATACGCAGTATTTT. Translated, it gives CASSQFETSLGEGGNTDTQYF.

This chain joins TRBV6-5 and TRBJ1-3; D is unclear. V dropped 10 bases and J dropped 5 bases, with 12 bases sitting between them. The CDR3 runs to 12 residues. Germline values: CDR1 MNHEY, CDR2 SVGAGI. The CDR3 region has the DNA TGTGCCACCCTATCGGCGAGAAACACCATATATTTT. Amino acids: CATLSARNTIYF.

The DNA for the CDR3 is TGTGCCAGCAGTTACTCCGCCGGACAGGGTAAACACGAGCAGTACTTC. Its protein is CASSYSAGQGKHEQYF. The chain carries TRBV6-5 and TRBJ2-7; 8 bases agree with TRBD1. The CDR3 runs to 16 residues. Germline V CDR1 and CDR2: MNHEY, SVGAGI. With 0 bases clipped from V and 5 bases from J, the junction kept 9 bases outside the gene matches.

This clone was seen just once. The chain is built from TRBV27 and TRBJ2-7; weak D call: TRBD2 (6 bases). The CDR3 length is 14 residues. The V gene lost 2 bases and the J gene lost 7 bases, with 15 bases spanning the gap. Germline V lookup: CDR1 MNHEY, CDR2 SMNVEV (reference sequence). Written as DNA, the CDR3 is TGTGCCAGCAGTTTACGCGGGGACCCGGGAGAGCAGTACTTC. This sequence encodes CASSLRGDPGEQYF.

The gene calls are TRBV28 and TRBJ1-5, with D possibly TRBD1 on 6 matching bases. V was pared by 3 bases and J by 4 bases, with 13 bases between. The CDR3 totals 15 residues. The V gene's germline CDR1 is MDHEN and CDR2 SYDVKM. The CDR3 DNA sequence: TGTGCCAGCAGTTTGCTCGGACAGATTAATCAGCCCCAGCATTTT. It specifies CASSLLGQINQPQHF.

The J gene is TRBJ2-1, the V gene TRBV7-9, with TRBD2 identical over 8 bases. CDR3 size: 16 residues. V lost 5 bases, J lost 6 bases, and 12 bases stayed unmatched. The germline CDR1 and CDR2 sequences are SEHNR and FQNEAQ (reference sequence). The CDR3 loop reads CASSPLRRGAINEQFF. The CDR3 bases are TGTGCCAGCAGCCCACTTCGGCGGGGGGCCATCAATGAGCAGTTCTTC.

The chain uses TRBV7-9 and TRBJ1-2, with D possibly matching TRBD1 (5 bases). V was clipped by 6 bases and J by 1 base, with 9 bases between them. Germline V gene sequence: CDR1 SEHNR, CDR2 FQNEAQ (reference sequence). The CDR3 runs 13 residues. CDR3 loop: CASSSDSNYGYTF. The DNA of the CDR3 is TGTGCCAGCAGTTCCGACAGTAACTATGGCTACACCTTC.